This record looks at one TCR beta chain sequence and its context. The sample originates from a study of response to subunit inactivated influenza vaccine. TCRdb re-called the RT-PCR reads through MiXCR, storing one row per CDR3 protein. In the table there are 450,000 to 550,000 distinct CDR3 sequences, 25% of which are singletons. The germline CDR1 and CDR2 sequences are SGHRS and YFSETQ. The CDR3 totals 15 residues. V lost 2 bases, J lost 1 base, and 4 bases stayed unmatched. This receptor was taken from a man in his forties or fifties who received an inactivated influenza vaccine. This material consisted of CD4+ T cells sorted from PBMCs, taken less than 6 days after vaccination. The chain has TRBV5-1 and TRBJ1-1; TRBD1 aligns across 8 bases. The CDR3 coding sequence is TGCGCCAGCAGCTTATGGACAGGGTCGAACACTGAAGCTTTCTTT. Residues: CASSLWTGSNTEAFF.